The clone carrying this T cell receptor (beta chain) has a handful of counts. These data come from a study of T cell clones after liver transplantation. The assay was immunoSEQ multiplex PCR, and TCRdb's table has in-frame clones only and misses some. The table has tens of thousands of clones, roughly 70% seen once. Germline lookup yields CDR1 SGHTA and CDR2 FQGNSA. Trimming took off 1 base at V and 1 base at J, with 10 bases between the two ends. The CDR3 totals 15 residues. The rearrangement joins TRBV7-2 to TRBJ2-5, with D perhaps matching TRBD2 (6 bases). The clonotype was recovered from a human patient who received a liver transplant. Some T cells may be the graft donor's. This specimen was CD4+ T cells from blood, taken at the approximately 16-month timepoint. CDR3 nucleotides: TGTGCCAGCAGCTTAGATGCGGGGAGCCAAGAGACCCAGTACTTC. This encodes CASSLDAGSQETQYF.